Detailed here is one T cell receptor beta chain. The data stem from a study of identical twins. The CDR3 is made up of 11 amino acids. Trimming pared 8 bases from V and 7 bases from J, leaving 11 bases between. Looked up from germline, CDR1 is MDHEN and CDR2 is SYDVKM. TCRdb re-analysed the 5' RACE reads in MiXCR, keeping a single row per CDR3 protein. Found here are about 240,000 distinct CDR3 sequences, about 10% of them singletons; the top ten hold more than 8.5%. The V gene is TRBV28, the J gene TRBJ1-2, with D maybe TRBD1 (6 bases). The sequence was collected from a man aged 45-60 years in good health. Sequencing was done on a sample of memory T cells sorted from blood. This chain's CDR3 is CASGRGTGYTF. CDR3 DNA: TGTGCCAGCGGGAGGGGGACTGGCTACACCTTC.